This entry lists 12 T cell receptor beta chains sequenced from one sample in a study of cytomegalovirus exposure and HLA in healthy donors. PCR involved 60 Vbeta and 13 Jbeta primers. Only in-frame clones appear in the TCRdb table, and some are missing; sequencing was by immunoSEQ multiplex PCR. Of some 170,000 clones listed, approximately 80% were seen once; the top ten hold approximately 5%. The sequencing input was PBMCs. The receptors come from a woman under 30 in good health and CMV-seropositive.

V usage is TRBV2 and J usage is TRBJ1-4; D unclear. V lost 3 bases to trimming and J lost 5 bases, with 10 bases between them. The CDR3 consists of 14 residues. Per the germline V gene, CDR1 is SNHLY and CDR2 is FYNNEI. CDR3 sequence (DNA): TGTGCCAGCAGTGATATTATCCGGAATGAAAAACTGTTTTTT. Its translation: CASSDIIRNEKLFF.

V usage is TRBV7-9 and J usage is TRBJ2-7, with a tentative D call TRBD1 (6 bases). The CDR3 is 15 amino acids. V lost 6 bases and J lost 3, with 18 bases in between. Germline CDR1 is SEHNR and CDR2 is FQNEAQ (reference sequence). The CDR3 sequence: CASRQTGSALYEQYF. CDR3 DNA sequence: TGTGCCAGCAGACAAACAGGGAGCGCACTCTACGAGCAGTACTTC.

The V gene is TRBV4-3, the J gene TRBJ1-2, with 10 bases aligning to TRBD1. CDR3 length equals 16 residues. Germline CDR1 is LGHNA and CDR2 is YSLEER. Trimming cost V 1 base and J 0 bases; bases outside gene matches: 2. The CDR3 loop is CASSQAGTGANYGYTF. In DNA form, the CDR3 reads TGCGCCAGCAGCCAAGCGGGGACAGGGGCTAACTATGGCTACACCTTC.

The V and J genes are TRBV19 and TRBJ1-5; TRBD1 matches 9 bases. V dropped 7 bases and J dropped 6; count of bases not matched to a gene: 7. In germline, CDR1 is LNHDA, CDR2 SQIVND (reference sequence). This CDR3 is built from 14 residues. CDR3 DNA sequence: TGTGCCAGTAATACAGGACAGGGGCCTCAGCCCCAGCATTTT. Protein sequence: CASNTGQGPQPQHF.

The chain's CDR3 is CSTPSPTGVHEQFF. The CDR3 nucleotides read TGCAGCACACCCTCCCCGACAGGGGTCCATGAGCAGTTCTTC. The chain employs TRBV29-1 and TRBJ2-1, with TRBD1 matching 8 bases. The CDR3 extends over 14 amino acids. Germline lookup yields CDR1 SQVTM and CDR2 ANQGSEA. V shed 8 bases and J 8 bases; nucleotides not matched to a gene: 14.

The sample holds one count of this clone. The chain uses TRBV10-3 and TRBJ1-4; D may be TRBD1 (6 bases). The CDR3 is 17 residues long. Trimming stripped 4 bases from V and 6 bases from J, with 21 bases between. Germline V gene sequence: CDR1 ENHRY, CDR2 SYGVKD. CDR3 sequence reads: CAISATGAGVIDEKLFF. The CDR3 nucleotides read TGTGCCATCAGTGCAACCGGAGCAGGGGTGATAGATGAAAAACTGTTTTTT.

In its sample, this clone was seen once. This rearrangement joins TRBV6-5 to TRBJ1-6; D perhaps matches TRBD1 (6 bases). Germline V gene lookup returns CDR1 MNHEY and CDR2 SVGAGI. The V and J ends lost 6 bases and 10 bases respectively, with 13 bases between them. The CDR3 is 13 residues long. CDR3 in amino acids: CASRAQGRSPLHF. The CDR3 nucleotides are TGTGCCAGCAGGGCACAGGGCCGGTCACCCCTCCACTTT.

For the CDR3, the DNA is TGTGCCAGCAGCTTAGTTGGGGACATGGATAATTCACCCCTCCACTTT. This gives the protein CASSLVGDMDNSPLHF. The chain links TRBV7-2 to TRBJ1-6; D is perhaps TRBD1 (6 bases). The CDR3 length is 16 residues. Germline V gene lookup returns CDR1 SGHTA and CDR2 FQGNSA. V dropped 1 base and J dropped 5 bases, with 12 bases sitting between them.

The rearrangement joins TRBV6-1 to TRBJ2-7; TRBD1 agrees at 7 bases. This CDR3 is built from 14 residues. Germline trimming cut 3 bases from V and 3 bases from J; bases unmatched to any gene: 5. CDR1 and CDR2 from the germline V gene are MNHNS and SASEGT. CDR3 loop: CASSDWAGGYEQYF. CDR3 sequence (DNA): TGTGCCAGCAGTGACTGGGCAGGGGGCTACGAGCAGTACTTC.

The rearrangement joins TRBV30 to TRBJ1-1; 9 positions agree with TRBD1. Germline lookup yields CDR1 GTSNPN and CDR2 SVGIG (reference sequence). CDR3 length: 16 amino acids. Trimming at V came to 3 bases and at J to 0 bases, leaving 8 bases not matched to a gene. The CDR3 region has the DNA TGTGCCTGGAGGGATCAAACAGGGGGCATGAACACTGAAGCTTTCTTT. Encoded protein: CAWRDQTGGMNTEAFF.

This chain links TRBV4-3 with TRBJ1-3; D uncertain. CDR1 and CDR2 from the germline V gene are LGHNA and YSLEER. The CDR3 loop spans 18 amino acids. Trimming took off 0 bases at V and 0 bases at J, with 15 bases between the two ends. CDR3 sequence reads: CASSQDLNTRRSGNTIYF. CDR3 sequence (DNA): TGCGCCAGCAGCCAAGACCTCAATACACGTCGCTCTGGAAACACCATATATTTT.

The chain combines TRBV15 with TRBJ1-2; D may be TRBD1 (6 bases). Trimming shortened V by 8 bases and J by 4 bases, and 11 bases separated the two germline ends. The CDR3 sequence is 12 residues long. Germline-derived CDR1 and CDR2 are LNHNV and YYDKDF (reference sequence). The CDR3 nucleotides are TGTGCCACCTCGGCAGGGGTCTATGGCTACACCTTC. Protein product: CATSAGVYGYTF.